This TCR beta chain was recorded in a study of shared clonotypes between healthy human individuals. The study, taken as a whole, reports: Non-shared clonotypes had lower generation probabilities than clonotypes shared by all four sorted-subset donors.

Naive-designated CD8 cells lacked CD45RO, were positively enriched for CCR7, and omitted terminally differentiated effector memory CD45RA+ cells. The assay was immunoSEQ multiplex PCR, and TCRdb's table has in-frame clones only and misses some. The data contain about 2.2 million clones, 93% of them singletons. Concerning this clone: Its target is not known.

This TCR was sampled from a young man in good health. Some clones in this sample may be carry-over from other donors' samples. Sequencing input: naive CD8+ T cells from PBMCs.

The DNA of the CDR3 is TGTGCCAGCAGTCCTTACGCGACAGGGGGCTTTTCCTACGAGCAGTACTTC. It specifies CASSPYATGGFSYEQYF. This chain connects TRBV27 to TRBJ2-7; 10 positions match TRBD1. Germline lookup yields CDR1 MNHEY and CDR2 SMNVEV (reference sequence). V lost 5 bases to trimming and J lost 1 base; unmatched junction nucleotides: 11. The CDR3 loop spans 17 amino acids.